This T cell receptor beta chain was sequenced in a study of T cells in Graves' hyperthyroidism and ophthalmopathy. The J segment lost 3 bases and the V segment lost 4 bases, leaving 5 bases of the junction unmatched. This CDR3 is 15 amino acids long. Germline CDR1 is MNHEY and CDR2 is SVGAGI. There were TCR beta CDR3 regions amplified from RNA transcripts. First-round RT-PCR of the TCR CDR3 relied on the HTBI primer set. Using its own MiXCR run on the multiplex PCR reads, TCRdb lists one record per CDR3 protein. The sample records hundreds of thousands of distinct CDR3 sequences, 15% to 18% being singletons.

V gene TRBV6-5 combines with J gene TRBJ2-1; 8 nucleotides line up with TRBD2. The source is a woman younger than 30 with Graves' hyperthyroidism. The sequenced sample consisted of blood. CDR3 coding DNA: TGTGCCAGCAGTTCGTCGCGGGGGGTCTACAATGAGCAGTTCTTC. It is translated as CASSSSRGVYNEQFF.